The clone carrying this T cell receptor (beta chain) was seen at least ten times. The antigen is unknown. V dropped 0 bases and J dropped 0 bases, with 11 bases sitting between them. This CDR3 has 16 residues. Germline values: CDR1 SGHAT, CDR2 FQNNGV. This specimen belongs to a study of Graves' ophthalmopathy and Graves' hyperthyroidism. Regarding the study as a whole: The blood repertoire also included most expanded thyroid clonotypes above 0.001 frequency.

Certain patients, namely those with other autoimmune diseases, uncontrolled infections, pregnancy or lactation, were excluded. Amplified TCR beta CDR3 regions were obtained using RNA transcripts as template. HTBI primers served in a first-round RT-PCR, which a second-round multiplex PCR followed. TCRdb fed the multiplex PCR reads into MiXCR, producing one record per CDR3 protein. The sample consists of about 400,000 distinct CDR3 sequences, about a sixth of them appearing once. Sequencing was done on a sample of peripheral blood. The origin of this receptor is a young woman with Graves' ophthalmopathy. The J gene is TRBJ2-5, the V gene TRBV11-2; the D call may be TRBD1 or TRBD2 (5 bases each). The CDR3 DNA follows: TGTGCCAGCAGCTTAGATTATCCGGGACACCAAGAGACCCAGTACTTC. It is translated as CASSLDYPGHQETQYF.